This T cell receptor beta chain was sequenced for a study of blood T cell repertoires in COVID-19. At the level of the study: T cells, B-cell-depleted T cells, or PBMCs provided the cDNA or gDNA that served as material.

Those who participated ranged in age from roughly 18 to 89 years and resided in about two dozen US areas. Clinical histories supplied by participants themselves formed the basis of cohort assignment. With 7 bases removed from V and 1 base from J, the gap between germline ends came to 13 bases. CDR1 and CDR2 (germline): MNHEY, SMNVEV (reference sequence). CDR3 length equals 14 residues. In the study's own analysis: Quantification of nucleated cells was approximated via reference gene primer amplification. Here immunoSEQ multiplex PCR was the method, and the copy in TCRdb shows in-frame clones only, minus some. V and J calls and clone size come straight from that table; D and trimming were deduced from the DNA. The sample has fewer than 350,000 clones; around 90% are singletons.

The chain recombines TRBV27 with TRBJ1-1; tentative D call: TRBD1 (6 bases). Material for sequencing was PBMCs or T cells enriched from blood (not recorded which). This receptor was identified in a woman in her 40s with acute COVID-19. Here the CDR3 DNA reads TGTGCCAGCAACACAGGGAGGGGGAACACTGAAGCTTTCTTT. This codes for CASNTGRGNTEAFF.